Listed here are 18 T cell receptor beta chains from one sample, sequenced in a study of blood T cells in healthy people across ages (dated by TCRdb to about 2015). Libraries were constructed by 5' RACE. TCRdb shows the sequencer as Illumina HiSeq 2500. The second PCR ran for about 7 to 11 cycles and used a J-beta primer mix along with a sample-barcoded 5' primer. Starting from the raw public reads, TCRdb applied fastp trimming at Q25, assembled clones with MiXCR and retained in-frame beta chains. Identical CDR3 protein sequences are pooled into one entry, listed with their most common genes and DNA. The sample records more than 450,000 distinct CDR3 sequences, approximately 26% of which are singletons. The ten largest clones capture about 3.3% of the sample. These data were also reused for a study on T cells of mothers and their children.

Sequenced sample: blood. The receptors come from a boy aged 2 to 10 in good health.

The rearrangement joins TRBV15 to TRBJ2-7; D not certain. V lost 3 bases to trimming and J lost 6 bases, with 9 bases between them. The CDR3 has 12 amino acids. CDR1 is LNHNV, CDR2 YYDKDF, per germline (reference sequence). CDR3: CATSRGSGEQYF. The DNA for the CDR3 is TGTGCCACCAGCAGGGGTAGTGGCGAGCAGTACTTC.

The CDR3 DNA reads TGTGCCAGCAGCTTAGGGCAGGGGTTCTACAATGAGCAGTTCTTC. Protein: CASSLGQGFYNEQFF. The chain combines TRBV11-3 with TRBJ2-7, with D possibly TRBD1 on 6 matching bases. Matching the DNA end better, TRBJ2-1 makes the J call doubtful. The germline V gene has CDR1 SGHNT and CDR2 YENEEA. There are 15 residues in the CDR3.

The rearrangement uses TRBV5-1 and TRBJ2-1; 9 nucleotides line up with TRBD2. Germline V gene sequence: CDR1 SGHRS, CDR2 YFSETQ. The V and J ends lost 5 bases and 6 bases, in that order; junction bases with no gene match: 6. The CDR3 covers 14 residues. CDR3 coding DNA: TGCGCCAGCAGGGTTAGCGGGAGATTCAATGAGCAGTTCTTC. This translates into CASRVSGRFNEQFF. The full variable domain, completed using reference TRBV5-1 and TRBJ2-1, is KAGVTQTPRYLIKTRGQQVTLSCSPISGHRSVSWYQQTPGQGLQFLFEYFSETQRNKGNFPGRFSGRQFSNSRSEMNVSTLELGDSALYLCASRVSGRFNEQFFGPGTRLTVL.

In this sample, this clonotype turned up a few times. V usage is TRBV7-8 and J usage is TRBJ2-1, with D tentatively TRBD1 (5 bases). This CDR3 is 15 amino acids long. CDR1 and CDR2 from the germline V gene are SGHVS and FQNEAQ. Trimming shortened V by 3 bases and J by 3 bases, and 12 bases separated the two germline ends. CDR3 sequence reads: CASSLGRQRYNEQFF. The CDR3 coding sequence is TGTGCCAGCAGCTTGGGTAGACAGCGCTACAATGAGCAGTTCTTC.

This clonotype occurred many times. The rearrangement links TRBV20-1 to TRBJ1-2; D remains unclear. Germline CDR1 is DFQATT and CDR2 is SNEGSKA (reference sequence). This CDR3 region has 12 residues. V lost 0 bases and J lost 8, with 10 bases in between. The CDR3: CSARESREGYTF. The CDR3 DNA reads TGCAGTGCTAGAGAAAGCCGAGAGGGCTACACCTTC.

This clonotype was detected only a few times. The V and J genes are TRBV5-5 and TRBJ2-5, with 8 bases aligning to TRBD1. The DNA end lines up better with TRBJ2-7; the J call may be wrong. This CDR3 is 15 amino acids long. CDR1 is SGHKS, CDR2 YYEKEE, per germline (reference sequence). CDR3 loop: CASSFDYRGNNEQYF. Here the CDR3 DNA reads TGTGCCAGCAGCTTCGACTACAGGGGGAATAACGAGCAGTACTTC.

This clonotype was picked up a small number of times. The chain couples TRBV10-3 to TRBJ2-5; D could derive from TRBD1 or TRBD2 (5 bases each). Trimming left V 6 bases short and J 4 bases short, with 15 bases between. The germline V gene encodes CDR1 ENHRY and CDR2 SYGVKD. The CDR3 runs 14 residues. The CDR3 protein is CAIRGDGGRETQYF. In DNA form, the CDR3 reads TGTGCCATCAGAGGGGACGGTGGGCGAGAGACCCAGTACTTC.

The chain carries TRBV20-1 and TRBJ2-5, with D perhaps TRBD1 (5 bases). Trimming took off 4 bases at V and 4 bases at J, with 22 bases between the two ends. This CDR3 has 16 amino acids. Germline assignment: CDR1 DFQATT and CDR2 SNEGSKA (reference sequence). CDR3 residues: CSAIDMDGRGRETQYF. DNA of the CDR3: TGCAGTGCTATAGATATGGATGGAAGGGGAAGAGAGACCCAGTACTTC.

This chain connects TRBV20-1 to TRBJ2-5, with a tentative D call TRBD2 (6 bases). The DNA matches TRBJ2-7 better at its end, which makes the J call doubtful. CDR3 length: 15 residues. CDR1 and CDR2 (germline): DFQATT, SNEGSKA (reference sequence). The CDR3 loop reads CSASHPRDWSYEQYF. CDR3 coding DNA: TGCAGTGCTAGCCATCCCCGGGACTGGTCCTACGAGCAGTACTTC.

This chain links TRBV21-1 with TRBJ1-5. TRBV21-1 has pseudogene status. This CDR3 contains 17 residues. The CDR3 nucleotides are TGTGCCAGCAGCAAAACTGTGACCCAGTATAGCAATCAGCCCCAGCATTTT. Its protein product is CASSKTVTQYSNQPQHF.

In this sample, this clonotype turned up a few times. The gene calls are TRBV5-1 and TRBJ2-3; 7 bases are a match to TRBD2. CDR1 is SGHRS and CDR2 is YFSETQ in the germline V gene. V dropped 4 bases and J dropped 2; count of bases not matched to a gene: 4. CDR3 size: 14 residues. In nucleotides, the CDR3 is TGCGCCAGCAGCCCCGGACTAGTCACAGATACGCAGTATTTT. The encoded protein is CASSPGLVTDTQYF.

This chain uses TRBV5-1 with TRBJ2-5; D is perhaps TRBD1 or TRBD2 (5 bases each). CDR3 size: 15 residues. The V end lost 7 bases, the J end lost 2 bases, and 18 bases lay between the germline ends. In germline, CDR1 is SGHRS, CDR2 YFSETQ. The CDR3 DNA reads as TGCGCCAGCGCTCGGGGCGTGGGACCTCAAGAGACCCAGTACTTC. It is translated as CASARGVGPQETQYF.

This clonotype showed up just a few times. The chain joins TRBV6-5 to TRBJ2-3; weak D call: TRBD1 (5 bases). CDR1 and CDR2 (germline): MNHEY, SVGAGI. This CDR3 contains 14 residues. Trimming cost V 7 bases and J 4 bases, with 15 bases left between them. The chain's CDR3 is CASTVVRGADTQYF. The CDR3 nucleotides are TGTGCCAGCACCGTAGTAAGGGGTGCAGATACGCAGTATTTT.

The chain recombines TRBV6-6 with TRBJ2-4; TRBD1 might be the D (5 bases). Germline assignment: CDR1 MNHNY and CDR2 SVGAGI (reference sequence). This CDR3 is 12 amino acids long. V was trimmed by 4 bases and J by 11 bases, leaving 12 bases between them. The CDR3 DNA sequence: TGTGCCAGCAGTTTGCGGCAGGGCTTTCAGTACTTC. Its translation: CASSLRQGFQYF.

This clonotype has a handful of counts. The V call is TRBV11-2, the J call TRBJ2-7, with D maybe TRBD2 (5 bases). CDR1 SGHAT and CDR2 FQNNGV come from the germline V gene. The V gene lost 1 base and the J gene lost 6 bases, with 16 bases spanning the gap. The CDR3 has 15 amino acids. DNA for the CDR3: TGTGCCAGCAGCTTAGTACGGGATAGGAACTCCGAGCAGTACTTC. It translates to CASSLVRDRNSEQYF.

The sample holds a few counts of this clonotype. V is TRBV7-2 and J is TRBJ2-2; no definite D call. CDR3 size: 12 residues. V lost 0 bases and J lost 15, with 11 bases in between. CDR1 is SGHTA and CDR2 is FQGNSA in the germline V gene. CDR3 region: CASSLAAELVFF. The CDR3 DNA is TGTGCCAGCAGCTTAGCGGCGGAGCTGGTGTTTTTT.

The V gene is TRBV19, the J gene TRBJ2-7; 11 bases agree with TRBD1. The CDR3 runs to 21 residues. V trimming: 5 bases; J trimming: 0 bases; junction bases outside the gene matches: 21. Germline values: CDR1 LNHDA, CDR2 SQIVND (reference sequence). CDR3 in DNA: TGTGCCAGTAGTTCCTGGACAGGGGGCCGGTATACGGGACCCAGCTCCTACGAGCAGTACTTC. The encoded protein is CASSSWTGGRYTGPSSYEQYF.

The chain carries TRBV20-1 and TRBJ2-1; possibly TRBD1 for D (5 bases). This CDR3 spans 16 amino acids. Trimming stripped 0 bases from V and 8 bases from J, with 20 bases between. From germline, CDR1 is DFQATT and CDR2 SNEGSKA (reference sequence). CDR3 amino acids: CSARDWDGAVLDEQFF. DNA for the CDR3: TGCAGTGCTAGAGATTGGGATGGGGCTGTATTGGATGAGCAGTTCTTC.